The rows below give T cell receptor beta chains drawn from one sample of a study of blood T cells in healthy people across ages. TCRdb analysed the 5' RACE reads with MiXCR anew, one entry per CDR3 protein. Of about 640,000 distinct CDR3 sequences in the sample, about 30% are singletons; the top ten hold 15% to 18%. The sample comprised blood. Receptors originate from a woman aged 80 or over in good health. Each CDR3 is given with its conserved first and last residue. D genes are given only for firm matches. A row's size may be missing; if present it is once, few, many or a size class.

V gene: TRBV6-6; D gene: -; clone size: -; J gene: TRBJ1-2; CDR3 protein: CASSYTGGTGGYTF; CDR3 DNA: TGTGCCAGCAGTTACACCGGGGGAACTGGTGGCTACACCTTC
V gene: TRBV20-1; D gene: -; clone size: -; J gene: TRBJ2-1; CDR3 protein: CSAPPQGGSSYNEQFF; CDR3 DNA: TGCAGTGCGCCCCCCCAGGGGGGGAGCTCCTACAATGAGCAGTTCTTC
V gene: TRBV7-2; D gene: -; clone size: many; J gene: TRBJ1-2; CDR3 protein: CASSPDGRVGYTF; CDR3 DNA: TGTGCCAGCAGCCCGGACGGGAGGGTCGGCTACACCTTC
V gene: TRBV28; D gene: TRBD1; clone size: many; J gene: TRBJ2-6; CDR3 protein: CASRRQGARGANVLTF; CDR3 DNA: TGTGCCAGCAGACGACAGGGGGCCAGGGGGGCCAACGTCCTGACTTTC
V gene: TRBV30; D gene: -; clone size: many; J gene: TRBJ2-7; CDR3 protein: CAWTGQTYEQYF; CDR3 DNA: TGTGCCTGGACCGGACAGACCTACGAGCAGTACTTC
V gene: TRBV5-6; D gene: -; clone size: -; J gene: TRBJ2-7; CDR3 protein: CASTGAGSYSYNEQYF; CDR3 DNA: TGTGCCAGCACCGGGGCAGGCTCCTACTCCTACAATGAGCAGTACTTC
V gene: TRBV6-6; D gene: -; clone size: -; J gene: TRBJ1-5; CDR3 protein: CASSYRGGQGQPQHF; CDR3 DNA: TGTGCCAGCAGTTACCGTGGAGGGCAGGGTCAGCCCCAGCATTTT
V gene: TRBV7-2; D gene: -; clone size: many; J gene: TRBJ2-6; CDR3 protein: CASSFESSGANVLTF; CDR3 DNA: TGTGCCAGCAGCTTCGAGAGCTCTGGGGCCAACGTCCTGACTTTC
V gene: TRBV5-1; D gene: TRBD1; clone size: -; J gene: TRBJ1-2; CDR3 protein: CASSLSGGAIYGYTF; CDR3 DNA: TGCGCCAGCAGCTTATCAGGGGGAGCTATCTATGGCTACACCTTC
V gene: TRBV12-3/TRBV12-4; D gene: -; clone size: -; J gene: TRBJ1-2; CDR3 protein: CASSLFRGPRYTF; CDR3 DNA: TGTGCCAGCAGTTTATTTCGAGGGCCTCGTTACACCTTC
V gene: TRBV20-1; D gene: TRBD2; clone size: -; J gene: TRBJ2-1; CDR3 protein: CSARTSEYNEQFF; CDR3 DNA: TGCAGTGCCCGGACTAGCGAATACAATGAGCAGTTCTTC
V gene: TRBV9; D gene: -; clone size: -; J gene: TRBJ2-5; CDR3 protein: CASSAPSFDEQYF; CDR3 DNA: TGTGCCAGCAGCGCCCCGAGCTTCGATGAGCAGTACTTC
V gene: TRBV7-2; D gene: TRBD2; clone size: many; J gene: TRBJ2-3; CDR3 protein: CASSSRTSGGTDTQYF; CDR3 DNA: TGTGCCAGCAGCTCCCGGACTAGCGGGGGGACGGATACGCAGTATTTT
V gene: TRBV11-2; D gene: -; clone size: many; J gene: TRBJ2-4; CDR3 protein: CASSWTEGIQYF; CDR3 DNA: TGTGCCAGCAGCTGGACTGAGGGCATTCAGTACTTC
V gene: TRBV6-6; D gene: -; clone size: few; J gene: TRBJ1-1; CDR3 protein: CASSRQEKAFF; CDR3 DNA: TGTGCCAGCAGTAGACAGGAGAAAGCTTTCTTT
V gene: TRBV5-1; D gene: TRBD1; clone size: many; J gene: TRBJ2-7; CDR3 protein: CASSLDGRGRSEQYF; CDR3 DNA: TGCGCCAGCAGCTTGGACGGCAGGGGGCGGAGTGAGCAGTACTTC
V gene: TRBV7-2; D gene: -; clone size: many; J gene: TRBJ2-7; CDR3 protein: CASSLSRQYGQYF; CDR3 DNA: TGTGCCAGCAGCTTATCACGACAGTACGGGCAGTACTTC
V gene: TRBV7-8; D gene: -; clone size: -; J gene: TRBJ1-2; CDR3 protein: CAGSLQSKAGEVYGYTF; CDR3 DNA: TGTGCCGGCAGCTTACAGAGCAAGGCAGGGGAGGTCTATGGCTACACCTTC
V gene: TRBV15; D gene: -; clone size: many; J gene: TRBJ2-7; CDR3 protein: CATSRDQGSSYEQYF; CDR3 DNA: TGTGCCACCAGCAGAGATCAAGGGAGCTCCTACGAGCAGTACTTC
V gene: TRBV20-1; D gene: -; clone size: few; J gene: TRBJ2-7; CDR3 protein: CSARDFAGTYEQYF; CDR3 DNA: TGCAGTGCTAGAGATTTCGCAGGTACCTACGAGCAGTACTTC
V gene: TRBV6-2/TRBV6-3; D gene: -; clone size: many; J gene: TRBJ2-7; CDR3 protein: CASSSFGTRKGQYF; CDR3 DNA: TGTGCCAGCAGTTCTTTCGGGACAAGGAAAGGGCAGTACTTC
V gene: TRBV29-1; D gene: TRBD1; clone size: many; J gene: TRBJ1-2; CDR3 protein: CSVEGTGEGGYTF; CDR3 DNA: TGCAGCGTTGAAGGGACAGGGGAGGGTGGCTACACCTTC
V gene: TRBV5-1; D gene: -; clone size: -; J gene: TRBJ2-1; CDR3 protein: CASSLASGRWNEQFF; CDR3 DNA: TGCGCCAGCAGCTTGGCCTCGGGCAGATGGAATGAGCAGTTCTTC
V gene: TRBV20-1; D gene: TRBD2; clone size: many; J gene: TRBJ2-5; CDR3 protein: CSARDGGGETQYF; CDR3 DNA: TGCAGTGCTAGAGACGGCGGGGGGGAGACCCAGTACTTC
V gene: TRBV7-2; D gene: TRBD2; clone size: few; J gene: TRBJ2-7; CDR3 protein: CASSPQTGGGGSYEQYF; CDR3 DNA: TGTGCCAGCAGCCCACAGACTGGCGGGGGAGGGTCCTACGAGCAGTACTTC
V gene: TRBV15; D gene: -; clone size: many; J gene: TRBJ2-4; CDR3 protein: CATSTLTVAIQYF; CDR3 DNA: TGTGCCACCAGCACCCTAACGGTGGCTATTCAGTACTTC
V gene: TRBV5-6; D gene: -; clone size: few; J gene: TRBJ2-5; CDR3 protein: CASSLGSSETQYF; CDR3 DNA: TGTGCCAGCAGCTTGGGTAGCTCGGAGACCCAGTACTTC
V gene: TRBV4-3; D gene: -; clone size: once; J gene: TRBJ2-7; CDR3 protein: CASSPRTGYGNKQYF; CDR3 DNA: TGCGCCAGCAGCCCACGGACGGGATACGGGAATAAGCAGTACTTC
V gene: TRBV7-2; D gene: -; clone size: -; J gene: TRBJ1-5; CDR3 protein: CAGSLSVAGNQPQHF; CDR3 DNA: TGTGCCGGCAGCTTATCCGTGGCAGGGAATCAGCCCCAGCATTTT
V gene: TRBV4-2; D gene: -; clone size: many; J gene: TRBJ1-5; CDR3 protein: CASSQPAPSNQPQHF; CDR3 DNA: TGTGCCAGCAGCCAACCCGCCCCTAGCAATCAGCCCCAGCATTTT
V gene: TRBV6-1; D gene: TRBD1; clone size: -; J gene: TRBJ2-1; CDR3 protein: CASSATGTGGETQFF; CDR3 DNA: TGTGCCAGCAGCGCTACCGGGACAGGGGGGGAGACCCAGTTCTTC
V gene: TRBV5-1; D gene: -; clone size: few; J gene: TRBJ2-4; CDR3 protein: CASARGLENIQYF; CDR3 DNA: TGCGCCAGCGCTCGGGGGCTAGAAAACATTCAGTACTTC
V gene: TRBV9; D gene: -; clone size: -; J gene: TRBJ1-4; CDR3 protein: CASSVDVGRGEKLFF; CDR3 DNA: TGTGCCAGCAGCGTAGATGTGGGAAGAGGAGAAAAACTGTTTTTT
V gene: TRBV3-1; D gene: TRBD2; clone size: -; J gene: TRBJ2-2; CDR3 protein: CASSQVSGLPHLNTGELFF; CDR3 DNA: TGTGCCAGCAGCCAAGTTTCGGGACTACCACACTTGAACACCGGGGAGCTGTTTTTT
V gene: TRBV10-3; D gene: TRBD2; clone size: many; J gene: TRBJ2-7; CDR3 protein: CAISRSPMFSGGVYEQYF; CDR3 DNA: TGTGCCATCAGCCGATCTCCAATGTTTAGCGGGGGGGTCTACGAGCAGTACTTC
V gene: TRBV6-1; D gene: -; clone size: many; J gene: TRBJ1-1; CDR3 protein: CASSEDRANTEAFF; CDR3 DNA: TGTGCCAGCAGTGAAGACAGGGCGAACACTGAAGCTTTCTTT
V gene: TRBV19; D gene: -; clone size: -; J gene: TRBJ1-2; CDR3 protein: CAISAGQFGGYTF; CDR3 DNA: TGTGCCATCTCCGCGGGGCAATTTGGTGGCTACACCTTC
V gene: TRBV2; D gene: -; clone size: many; J gene: TRBJ2-1; CDR3 protein: CASSQSGGASEQFF; CDR3 DNA: TGTGCCAGCAGCCAGAGTGGGGGGGCTTCGGAGCAGTTCTTC
V gene: TRBV2; D gene: TRBD2; clone size: -; J gene: TRBJ2-1; CDR3 protein: CASKGISGGYNEQFF; CDR3 DNA: TGTGCCAGCAAAGGGATTAGCGGGGGCTACAATGAGCAGTTCTTC
V gene: TRBV11-3; D gene: TRBD1; clone size: -; J gene: TRBJ2-3; CDR3 protein: CASSQTRGGRTDTQYF; CDR3 DNA: TGTGCCAGCAGTCAGACACGAGGGGGCCGCACAGATACGCAGTATTTT
V gene: TRBV10-2; D gene: -; clone size: -; J gene: TRBJ1-2; CDR3 protein: CASSESTAGFGYTF; CDR3 DNA: TGCGCCAGCAGTGAGTCGACGGCAGGGTTTGGCTACACCTTC
V gene: TRBV11-2; D gene: TRBD2; clone size: many; J gene: TRBJ2-1; CDR3 protein: CASSSSLAGGENEQFF; CDR3 DNA: TGTGCCAGCAGCTCCTCCCTAGCGGGGGGCGAGAATGAGCAGTTCTTC
V gene: TRBV2; D gene: -; clone size: -; J gene: TRBJ2-1; CDR3 protein: CASRPGPFFGFF; CDR3 DNA: TGTGCCAGCAGACCGGGCCCTTTCTTCGGGTTCTTC
V gene: TRBV3-1; D gene: -; clone size: few; J gene: TRBJ2-7; CDR3 protein: CASSQAGREDEQYF; CDR3 DNA: TGTGCCAGCAGCCAAGCGGGCAGAGAGGACGAGCAGTACTTC
V gene: TRBV2; D gene: -; clone size: -; J gene: TRBJ2-2; CDR3 protein: CASSVGRMGGVGELFF; CDR3 DNA: TGTGCCAGCAGTGTCGGTAGGATGGGTGGCGTCGGGGAGCTGTTTTTT